The rows below give T cell receptor beta chains drawn from one sample of a study of blood T cell repertoires in COVID-19. Sequencing was performed with immunoSEQ multiplex PCR; in TCRdb, only in-frame clones are kept and a portion is missing. The sample lists some 130,000 clones; almost 85% were seen once. What was sequenced was PBMCs or T cells enriched from blood (not recorded which). The source is a man aged 35 to 55 with acute COVID-19. CDR3s include the opening cysteine and the closing phenylalanine or tryptophan. Each record gives: CDR3 length, V gene, CDR3 protein.

length: 12
V: TRBV30
CDR3: CAWNRGNTEAFF

length: 16
V: TRBV2
CDR3: CASSGLIAGSTDTQYF

length: 14
V: TRBV9
CDR3: CADTSRRSNYGYTF

length: 18
V: TRBV28
CDR3: CASGLLSGGAGPQETQYF

length: 19
V: TRBV21-1
CDR3: CASSTPLRTGVKKTYEQYF

length: 13
V: TRBV15
CDR3: CATSRGGGNGYTF

length: 13
V: TRBV19
CDR3: CASKYRENTEAFF

length: 16
V: TRBV9
CDR3: CASSPRGPGEPGELFF

length: 14
V: TRBV5-4
CDR3: CASSLDKSSYEQYF

length: 18
V: TRBV27
CDR3: CASSLYPDSGGFGDTQYF

length: 17
V: TRBV11-2
CDR3: CASSLVRGLAGGNEQFF

length: 14
V: TRBV2
CDR3: CASRGTTNTGELFF

length: 14
V: TRBV28
CDR3: CASAKGHLNYGYTF

length: 16
V: TRBV11-2
CDR3: CASSFPRDRGKNEQFF

length: 21
V: TRBV27
CDR3: CASSPTLRAKGAGVGYNEQFF

length: 12
V: TRBV11-2
CDR3: CASSPRGPEQYF

length: 13
V: TRBV14
CDR3: CASSPRGGAGYTF

length: 15
V: TRBV5-4
CDR3: CASSGGLAFQETQYF

length: 12
V: TRBV5-8
CDR3: CASGTSNNEQFF

length: 12
V: TRBV12-3/TRBV12-4
CDR3: CASSLWGQGPNF

length: 17
V: TRBV6-2/TRBV6-3
CDR3: CASSYSMAGGSTDTQYF

length: 11
V: TRBV20-1
CDR3: CSAQTGNTIYF

length: 16
V: TRBV5-1
CDR3: CASSLGAPSSGNTIYF

length: 14
V: TRBV29-1
CDR3: CSVRPRDRGYEQYF

length: 13
V: TRBV10-1
CDR3: CASSGLDTGELFF

length: 14
V: TRBV2
CDR3: CASILDRPNYGYTF

length: 12
V: TRBV2
CDR3: CASNGQGTEQFF

length: 15
V: TRBV5-1
CDR3: CASSQSGVNTGELFF